What follows are 29 T cell receptor beta chains derived from one specimen sequenced in a study of OX40 agonist ivuxolimab in advanced cancers. Sequencing was performed with immunoSEQ multiplex PCR; in TCRdb, only in-frame clones are kept and a portion is missing. This table holds some 16,000 clones, roughly 65% found once. The input for sequencing was CD4+ or CD8+ T cells sorted from blood, taken in a trial of the OX40 agonist ivuxolimab. Receptor source: an adult with an advanced solid tumor such as melanoma, head and neck, liver or kidney cancer.

The chain employs TRBV10-2 and TRBJ2-1; TRBD2 matches at 9 bases. CDR1 and CDR2 (germline): WSHSY, SAAADI. The V and J ends lost 2 bases and 7 bases, in that order; junction bases with no gene match: 9. CDR3 length equals 16 residues. The CDR3 DNA is TGCGCCAGCAGTGAGACCCTAGCGGGATTTAAGAATGAGCAGTTCTTC. It specifies CASSETLAGFKNEQFF.

This clone counts as large. The chain recombines TRBV29-1 with TRBJ2-7; TRBD1 or TRBD2 may be the D gene (5 bases each). The CDR3 covers 11 residues. The germline CDR1 and CDR2 sequences are SQVTM and ANQGSEA. V was clipped by 4 bases and J by 3 bases, with 7 bases between them. The CDR3 DNA reads as TGCAGCGTTGGTGGGGGCTACGAGCAGTACTTC. This translates into CSVGGGYEQYF.

The chain uses TRBV27 and TRBJ2-1; 7 bases are shared with TRBD1. The germline V gene has CDR1 MNHEY and CDR2 SMNVEV (reference sequence). The CDR3 length is 14 residues. V was clipped by 6 bases and J by 3 bases; unmatched bases: 5. The CDR3 protein is CASRTTGVYNEQFF. DNA of the CDR3: TGTGCCAGCAGGACCACAGGGGTCTACAATGAGCAGTTCTTC.

The gene calls are TRBV14 and TRBJ2-3; 13 positions agree with TRBD2. The trim removed 5 bases at V and 6 bases at J, leaving 2 bases unmatched. The CDR3 extends over 14 amino acids. Germline V gives CDR1 SGHDN, CDR2 FVKESK. CDR3 nucleotides: TGTGCCAGCAGCTGGACTAGCGGGAGTGATACGCAGTATTTT. Its protein product is CASSWTSGSDTQYF.

This clone was observed a handful of times. V usage is TRBV6-5 and J usage is TRBJ2-1; D is unclear. Germline CDR1 MNHEY, CDR2 SVGAGI. Trimming left V 1 base short and J 2 bases short, with 12 bases between. This CDR3 has 16 residues. This CDR3 is CASSYLALPTYNEQFF. For the CDR3, the DNA is TGTGCCAGCAGTTACTTGGCCCTACCCACCTACAATGAGCAGTTCTTC.

The J gene is TRBJ2-5, the V gene TRBV7-9; possible D gene TRBD1, 5 bases. There are 13 residues in the CDR3. V shed 6 bases and J shed 2 bases, with 10 bases lying between them. In germline, CDR1 is SEHNR, CDR2 FQNEAQ (reference sequence). The DNA of the CDR3 is TGTGCCAGCAGGGCAGGGAATCAAGAGACCCAGTACTTC. Its protein is CASRAGNQETQYF.

The V gene is TRBV13, the J gene TRBJ2-6; maybe TRBD2 (7 bases). There are 16 residues in the CDR3. CDR1 is PRHDT and CDR2 is FYEKMQ in the germline V gene (reference sequence). Trimming stripped 4 bases from V and 2 bases from J, with 12 bases between. The DNA for the CDR3 is TGTGCCAGCAGCTCAAGGGGGGGCGCTGGGGCCAACGTCCTGACTTTC. Translated: CASSSRGGAGANVLTF.

V is TRBV28 and J is TRBJ2-7; the D gene is possibly TRBD1 (5 bases). CDR1 MDHEN and CDR2 SYDVKM come from the germline V gene. The CDR3 totals 14 residues. With 5 bases removed from V and 2 bases from J, the gap between germline ends came to 13 bases. The DNA for the CDR3 is TGTGCCAGCAGTCCCCGACAGACCCCCTACGAGCAGTACTTC. This encodes CASSPRQTPYEQYF.

The V gene is TRBV2, the J gene TRBJ2-5; tentatively, D is TRBD1 or TRBD2 (5 bases each). The CDR3 sequence is 14 residues long. V lost 9 bases and J 5 bases, leaving 19 bases between the germline ends. Germline V gene lookup returns CDR1 SNHLY and CDR2 FYNNEI. CDR3 region: CASTGTDSGETQYF. For the CDR3, the DNA is TGTGCCAGTACGGGGACCGACTCAGGCGAGACCCAGTACTTC.

The chain employs TRBV2 and TRBJ2-1; 12 bases map to TRBD2. V lost 6 bases and J lost 2; bases outside the gene matches: 11. This CDR3 contains 18 residues. Germline V CDR1 and CDR2: SNHLY, FYNNEI. For the CDR3, the DNA is TGTGCCAGCAGCGCTGTCGCCTCTAGCGGGAGGGCCTACAATGAGCAGTTCTTC. It codes for CASSAVASSGRAYNEQFF.

This clone has only a few counts. The genes are TRBV27 and TRBJ1-1, with D hard to call. CDR3 length equals 13 residues. V dropped 7 bases and J dropped 0 bases, with 9 bases sitting between them. Per germline, CDR1 MNHEY and CDR2 SMNVEV (reference sequence). CDR3 DNA sequence: TGTGCCAGCACCAGAGATATGAACACTGAAGCTTTCTTT. Translated, it gives CASTRDMNTEAFF.

The chain has TRBV6-1 and TRBJ1-1; a possible D gene is TRBD1 (6 bases). The CDR3 runs to 14 residues. Germline-derived CDR1 and CDR2 are MNHNS and SASEGT. The V end was cut by 5 bases, the J end by 4 bases, with 14 bases between. CDR3 region: CASSFYGGGTEAFF. In nucleotides, the CDR3 is TGTGCCAGCAGTTTCTACGGGGGCGGCACTGAAGCTTTCTTT.

The chain couples TRBV6-5 to TRBJ2-1, with D possibly called TRBD1 or TRBD2 (5 bases each). CDR3 length: 14 amino acids. Trimming removed 6 bases from V and 0 bases from J, with 9 bases in between. Germline V gene lookup returns CDR1 MNHEY and CDR2 SVGAGI. The CDR3, as DNA: TGTGCCAGCAGGGAGAGGGGCTCCTACAATGAGCAGTTCTTC. Its protein product is CASRERGSYNEQFF.

V gene TRBV29-1 combines with J gene TRBJ1-1, with D possibly matching TRBD1 (5 bases). The CDR3 is 13 amino acids. Germline CDR1 SQVTM, CDR2 ANQGSEA. Trimming stripped 7 bases from V and 4 bases from J, with 16 bases between. Written as DNA, the CDR3 is TGCAGCGCCTGTCAGGGTTTGTGCACTGAAGCTTTCTTT. It specifies CSACQGLCTEAFF.

The chain couples TRBV27 to TRBJ2-7, with 7 bases fitting TRBD2. The V gene's germline CDR1 is MNHEY and CDR2 SMNVEV (reference sequence). The CDR3 spans 11 residues. With V trimmed by 4 bases and J by 6 bases, 0 bases remained unmatched. This chain's CDR3 is CASSSGGEQYF. For the CDR3, the DNA is TGTGCCAGCAGTTCGGGGGGCGAGCAGTACTTC.

Only a few counts were recorded for this clone. The CDR3 region has the DNA TGTGCCAGCAGATCACAGGGGGAAGCTTTCTTT. Its protein product is CASRSQGEAFF. The chain carries TRBV6-5 and TRBJ1-1; TRBD1 matches 7 bases. Unmatched junction bases numbered 3, after V lost 6 bases and J lost 8 bases. This CDR3 contains 11 residues. Germline V gene data show CDR1 as MNHEY and CDR2 as SVGAGI.

The chain joins TRBV28 to TRBJ2-4; TRBD1 matches at 7 bases. The germline V gene has CDR1 MDHEN and CDR2 SYDVKM. The CDR3 is 18 amino acids. Trimming at V came to 2 bases and at J to 0 bases, leaving 10 bases not matched to a gene. CDR3 residues: CASSLVGQLGPAKNIQYF. In nucleotides, the CDR3 is TGTGCCAGCAGTTTAGTGGGACAGTTAGGACCAGCCAAAAACATTCAGTACTTC.

This clone has more than one count but fewer than ten. The J gene is TRBJ2-3, the V gene TRBV6-1, with no clear D. Germline V gene lookup returns CDR1 MNHNS and CDR2 SASEGT. The CDR3 is 15 amino acids. Deletions cut 1 base from V and 5 bases from J, with 13 bases between. The CDR3 reads CASSEVGKPVDTQYF. DNA of the CDR3: TGTGCCAGCAGTGAAGTGGGAAAGCCGGTAGATACGCAGTATTTT.

V is TRBV27 and J is TRBJ2-7; 9 bases line up with TRBD2. Germline CDR1 reads MNHEY; CDR2 reads SMNVEV (reference sequence). The CDR3 loop spans 15 amino acids. The trim removed 8 bases at V and 3 bases at J, leaving 11 bases unmatched. CDR3 region: CASRPEASGIYEQYF. CDR3 sequence (DNA): TGTGCCAGCCGACCTGAGGCTAGCGGGATCTACGAGCAGTACTTC.

The J gene is TRBJ1-1, the V gene TRBV19; D is undetermined. The CDR3 runs to 13 residues. V lost 3 bases and J 3 bases, leaving 8 bases between the germline ends. Germline V gene sequence: CDR1 LNHDA, CDR2 SQIVND (reference sequence). The CDR3 here is CASSIVLDTEAFF. In DNA form, the CDR3 reads TGTGCCAGTAGTATCGTGTTGGACACTGAAGCTTTCTTT.

The table lists this clone with a few counts. The chain couples TRBV11-2 to TRBJ2-7; D might be TRBD2 (5 bases). This CDR3 spans 15 amino acids. Germline V gene sequence: CDR1 SGHAT, CDR2 FQNNGV. Trimming pared 5 bases from V and 2 bases from J, leaving 16 bases between. CDR3 nucleotide sequence: TGTGCCAGCAGCCTTAGCCGGGGTGTGGCCTACGAGCAGTACTTC. Protein sequence: CASSLSRGVAYEQYF. Together with reference TRBV11-2 and TRBJ2-7, the CDR3 gives the full variable domain: EAGVAQSPRYKIIEKRQSVAFWCNPISGHATLYWYQQILGQGPKLLIQFQNNGVVDDSQLPKDRFSAERLKGVDSTLKIQPAKLEDSAVYLCASSLSRGVAYEQYFGPGTRLTVT.

The V and J genes are TRBV10-2 and TRBJ2-1; 8 bases agree with TRBD2. The ends lost 3 bases at V and 5 bases at J; junction bases unmatched: 3. Germline CDR1 WSHSY, CDR2 SAAADI. The CDR3 sequence is 14 residues long. CDR3 in amino acids: CASSDWREDNEQFF. The CDR3 coding sequence is TGCGCCAGCAGTGATTGGCGGGAGGACAATGAGCAGTTCTTC.

The V call is TRBV6-1, the J call TRBJ2-7; possible D gene TRBD2, 7 bases. This CDR3 region has 12 residues. Trimming stripped 7 bases from V and 6 bases from J, with 13 bases between. The germline V gene encodes CDR1 MNHNS and CDR2 SASEGT. CDR3: CASTGGASEQYF. The CDR3 region has the DNA TGTGCCAGCACTGGGGGGGCTTCCGAGCAGTACTTC.

This clone was observed a few times. The CDR3 bases are TGTGCCACTCTACAGCCGAACACCGGGGAGCTGTTTTTT. Translation gives CATLQPNTGELFF. The gene calls are TRBV6-4 and TRBJ2-2; unclear D gene. Germline-derived CDR1 and CDR2 are MRHNA and SNTAGT. Trimming left V 10 bases short and J 0 bases short, with 9 bases between. This CDR3 region has 13 residues.

This chain connects TRBV2 to TRBJ2-6; TRBD1 agrees at 9 bases. From germline, CDR1 is SNHLY and CDR2 FYNNEI. J was trimmed by 0 bases and V by 4 bases; bases with no gene match: 13. The CDR3 loop spans 20 amino acids. The CDR3 is CASSVGTGIVGYSGANVLTF. The CDR3 nucleotides are TGTGCCAGCAGTGTAGGGACAGGGATCGTAGGCTACTCTGGGGCCAACGTCCTGACTTTC.

This clone has a handful of counts. The CDR3 spells CASRTGGDGYTF. The DNA for the CDR3 is TGTGCCAGTAGGACAGGGGGTGATGGCTACACCTTC. The chain uses TRBV10-3 and TRBJ1-2; 10 bases agree with TRBD1. There are 12 residues in the CDR3. V gave up 10 bases and J gave up 6 bases; unmatched junction bases: 5. Germline V gives CDR1 ENHRY, CDR2 SYGVKD.

This chain uses TRBV5-5 with TRBJ2-1; weak D call: TRBD2 (5 bases). The CDR3 has 14 amino acids. V shed 5 bases and J shed 6 bases, with 15 bases lying between them. The V gene's germline CDR1 is SGHKS and CDR2 YYEKEE (reference sequence). The CDR3 DNA reads TGTGCCAGCAGTTGGGAGTTGACCCTCAATGAGCAGTTCTTC. As protein: CASSWELTLNEQFF.

V and J are TRBV19 and TRBJ2-3, with 11 bases matching TRBD2. The germline gives CDR1 LNHDA, CDR2 SQIVND (reference sequence). The CDR3 has 19 residues. V was clipped by 6 bases and J by 0 bases; unmatched bases: 14. As DNA, the CDR3 is TGTGCCAGTAGAAGGGACAGCGGGACTAGCGGAGCTAGCACAGATACGCAGTATTTT. Its protein is CASRRDSGTSGASTDTQYF.

V is TRBV27 and J is TRBJ1-1, with D perhaps matching TRBD1 (6 bases). V was shortened by 0 bases and J by 8 bases, with 10 bases between the two germline ends. The CDR3 extends over 13 amino acids. The V gene's germline CDR1 is MNHEY and CDR2 SMNVEV (reference sequence). The CDR3 region is CASSLSGAGEAFF. The DNA of the CDR3 is TGTGCCAGCAGTTTATCGGGGGCCGGGGAAGCTTTCTTT.